The T cell receptor (beta chain) described here comes from a study of regulatory T cells in long-lasting Graves disease. Study in general: The term persistent Graves' disease signified upward of 5 years on antithyroid drugs with positive TSH receptor antibodies.

As to time point: persistent/refractory GD, antithyroid drugs over 5 years with positive TRAb. From PBMCs, RNA was extracted and then used to make the TCR library. An endocrinology department located in Xi'an, China, was where the patients came from. Libraries of TCR beta came from iRepertoire HTBI primers plus Arm-PCR of CDR3 regions. TCRdb fed the multiplex PCR reads into MiXCR, producing one record per CDR3 protein. The sample records over 300,000 distinct CDR3 sequences, around a fifth being singletons. Study conclusions and caveats: Graves' patients with persistent disease showed TCR diversity lower than patients newly diagnosed.

The table lists this clonotype with many counts. The antigen remains unidentified. The length of the CDR3 is 14 residues. Germline loops: CDR1 SQVTM, CDR2 ANQGSEA. Trimming shortened V by 4 bases and J by 2 bases, and 9 bases separated the two germline ends. The rearrangement links TRBV29-1 to TRBJ2-6, with D tentatively TRBD2 (5 bases). The source material was peripheral blood mononuclear cells (PBMCs), sampled when the disease was refractory, from a patient treated with antithyroid drugs. This TCR was sampled from a female donor with Graves disease. The CDR3 here is CSVAAGTGANVLTF. The CDR3 coding sequence is TGCAGCGTTGCCGCCGGGACTGGGGCCAACGTCCTGACTTTC. The full variable domain, its missing parts supplied by reference TRBV29-1 and TRBJ2-6, is SAVISQKPSRDICQRGTSLTIQCQVDSQVTMMFWYRQQPGQSLTLIATANQGSEATYESGFVIDKFPISRPNLTFSTLTVSNMSPEDSSIYLCSVAAGTGANVLTFGAGSRLTVL.